These T cell receptor beta chains were read from a single sample in a study of T cell repertoires in cytomegalovirus infection. No antigen has been identified for these receptors. TCRdb itself ran the reads through MiXCR, one entry per CDR3 protein. The sample has about 55,000 distinct CDR3 sequences; around 20% are singletons. The sequencing used CD8+ T cells from cultured PBMCs, collected from culture after CMV antigen stimulation. Receptors were obtained from a human donor in good health (CMV status not recorded). Some clones in this sample may be carry-over from other donors' samples. CDR3s include the opening cysteine and the closing phenylalanine or tryptophan.

v_call	j_call	cdr3_aa
TRBV7-8	TRBJ2-7	CASSLEGTHNEQYF
TRBV2	TRBJ1-6	CASIQRGRNSPLHF
TRBV11-3	TRBJ2-1	CASSLSQGEYNEQFF
TRBV13	TRBJ2-7	CASSFGLAASYEQYF
TRBV4-1	TRBJ2-1	CASSQVGTSSSYNEQFF
TRBV20-1	TRBJ2-7	CSARGAGGLYEQYF
TRBV7-8	TRBJ2-5	CASSLTSGGAQETQYF
TRBV25-1	TRBJ1-5	CASSEWGAGNQPQHF
TRBV6-6	TRBJ2-7	CASLVQRERDEQYF
TRBV10-3	TRBJ2-1	CAISEGNEQFF
TRBV20-1	TRBJ2-2	CSARDWEGDTGELFF
TRBV28	TRBJ2-5	CASSPARKEKETQYF
TRBV6-1	TRBJ2-2	CASSYAGGELFF
TRBV7-9	TRBJ1-1	CAIFGQGAGEAFF
TRBV9	TRBJ1-1	CASSLTVNTEAFF
TRBV7-6	TRBJ1-6	CASSLKGESSYNSPLHF
TRBV11-2	TRBJ2-3	CASSFSGRRTDTQYF
TRBV19	TRBJ1-2	CASSPGPAGYTF
TRBV4-1	TRBJ1-2	CASSLDREMDYGYTF
TRBV7-9	TRBJ1-4	CASSSAGNHDQLFF
TRBV28	TRBJ2-3	CASSLFGTTDTQYF
TRBV12-3/TRBV12-4	TRBJ1-2	CASSLEWGGYTF
TRBV6-1	TRBJ2-7	CASSEQGTATYEQYF
TRBV7-3	TRBJ2-3	CASSTGTSGSADTQYF
TRBV2	TRBJ1-5	CASSSGRASNQPQHF
TRBV6-5	TRBJ2-6	CASTGYSGANVLTF
TRBV2	TRBJ2-1	CASSERTGGNEQFF
TRBV27	TRBJ1-2	CASSPWTGDNYGYTF
TRBV11-2	TRBJ2-1	CASSTSLTRVNEQFF
TRBV7-9	TRBJ1-5	CASQGDKNQPQHF
TRBV20-1	TRBJ2-7	CSAIKGDHYEQYF
TRBV7-9	TRBJ1-2	CASSSQQGAVYGYTF
TRBV25-1	TRBJ1-2	CASSEGGLDYGYTF
TRBV27	TRBJ2-3	CASSFYRGRGTDTQYF
TRBV29-1	TRBJ2-7	CSVELDGPYEQYF